Sequencing of this TCR beta chain was carried out in a study of CD8 T cells in ankylosing spondylitis. Whole-study findings and limits: According to the report, clones linked to the disease were significantly enriched in matched synovial fluid samples taken from ankylosing spondylitis patients.

This CDR3 has 15 residues. After removal of 3 bases from V and 4 bases from J, the junction contained 2 bases not matched to a gene. Germline V gives CDR1 SGHTA, CDR2 FQGNSA. TCRdb ran MiXCR on the 5' RACE reads and lists one entry per CDR3 protein. The table includes roughly 97,000 distinct CDR3 sequences, 8% to 10% detected once. In this sample, this clonotype turned up many times. Its specificity is unknown. Sequencing used blood, either unsorted or a sorted T cell fraction (not recorded which). This receptor was taken from a male donor with ankylosing spondylitis or in good health (not recorded which). The chain uses TRBV7-2 and TRBJ2-1; 11 nucleotides align to TRBD2. CDR3 protein: CASSFSGRVYNEQFF. CDR3 DNA: TGTGCCAGCAGCTTTAGCGGGAGGGTTTACAATGAGCAGTTCTTC.